This T cell receptor (beta chain) appears in the sequencing data of a study of regulatory T cells in long-lasting Graves disease. Trimming shortened V by 5 bases and J by 3 bases, and 14 bases separated the two germline ends. The CDR3 loop spans 14 amino acids. The sample's time point: newly diagnosed GD, antithyroid drugs for less than 3 months. Extracted PBMC RNA gave rise to the TCR library. Researchers made TCR beta libraries by using iRepertoire HTBI primers and running Arm-PCR on CDR3 regions. MiXCR was run by TCRdb on the multiplex PCR reads, yielding one entry per CDR3 protein. Among hundreds of thousands of distinct CDR3 sequences listed, less than 15% were seen once. These records were also assigned to another study, of T cells in Graves' hyperthyroidism and ophthalmopathy. This second report adds: Together with thyroid ultrasound, orbital computed tomography, serum thyroxine and TRAb, clinical symptoms were used for diagnoses. Among thyroid clonotypes expanded above 0.001, most also appeared in blood.

The source of this sequence is a man younger than 45 with Graves disease. V usage is TRBV12-3 or TRBV12-4 and J usage is TRBJ2-7, with D tentatively TRBD1 (7 bases). Sequences were derived from peripheral blood mononuclear cells (PBMCs), sampled at new diagnosis, from a patient treated with antithyroid drugs. As DNA, the CDR3 is TGTGCCAGCAGTATTGACAGGGAGGACTACGAGCAGTACTTC. It codes for CASSIDREDYEQYF.